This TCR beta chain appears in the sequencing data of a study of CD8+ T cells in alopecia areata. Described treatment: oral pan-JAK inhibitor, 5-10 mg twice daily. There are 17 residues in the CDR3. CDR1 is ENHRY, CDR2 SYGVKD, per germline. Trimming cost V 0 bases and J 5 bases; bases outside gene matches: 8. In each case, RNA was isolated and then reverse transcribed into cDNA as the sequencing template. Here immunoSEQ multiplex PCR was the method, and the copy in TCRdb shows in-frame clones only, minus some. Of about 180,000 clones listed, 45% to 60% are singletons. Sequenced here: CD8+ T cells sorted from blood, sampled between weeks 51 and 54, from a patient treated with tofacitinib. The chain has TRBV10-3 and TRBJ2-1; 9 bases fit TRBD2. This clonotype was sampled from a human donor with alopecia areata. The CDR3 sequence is CAISESKASGDNNEQFF. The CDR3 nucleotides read TGTGCCATCAGTGAGTCGAAGGCTAGCGGGGATAACAATGAGCAGTTCTTC.